This T cell receptor (beta chain) originates from a study of PD-1 blockade in mismatch repair-deficient tumors. Study background: All were previously treated, progressing patients with around eleven mismatch repair-deficient cancer types. Study-level results: Tumor-resident clones, often absent from pretreatment blood, expanded after pembrolizumab and then contracted.

All patients were mismatch repair deficient, assessed by either PCR or immunohistochemistry. TCRs were sequenced from three patients responding to pembrolizumab. Comments on this clone: The antigen remains undetermined.

Clones were sequenced by immunoSEQ multiplex PCR, and TCRdb holds only the in-frame ones, with some missing. This sample has around 130,000 clones; almost 90% occur once, and the top ten carry over 9.5%. Germline CDR1 and CDR2: SNHLY and FYNNEI. V gave up 7 bases and J gave up 4 bases; unmatched junction bases: 4. This CDR3 spans 14 amino acids. The sequence came from an adult with mismatch repair-deficient cancer. The rearrangement links TRBV2 to TRBJ2-1, with TRBD2 identical over 10 bases. Sequenced material: peripheral blood, taken roughly 67 weeks after starting pembrolizumab. This chain's CDR3 is CASIGAGGYNEQFF. CDR3 coding DNA: TGTGCCAGCATTGGAGCGGGAGGGTACAATGAGCAGTTCTTC.